This T cell receptor (beta chain) is from a study of monozygotic twins with inflammatory bowel disease (dated by TCRdb to the late 2010s). Background for the entire study: The full study comprised around 28 monozygotic twin pairs: nine German pairs (four IBD-concordant, five IBD-discordant) and 19 IBD-discordant Danish pairs. Each individual had, on average, about 151 000 unique TCRalpha sequences and 181 000 unique TCRbeta sequences available for analysis. The search for disease-associated traits relied mainly on comparing, within discordant pairs, IBD patients with their genetically identical healthy co-twins. Results and caveats for the whole study, not just this receptor: Because patients were on differing immunosuppressive treatments, the repertoires may have picked up extra background noise and inter-individual variability. Measured by the inverse Simpson index, TCRbeta repertoire diversity was lower in IBD patients than in their healthy co-twins. Distinction between different T cell subtypes could not be achieved in the analysis. The results gave no support for a single strong signal or clonotype linked to IBD. IBD patients shared fewer clonotypes with other individuals than healthy twins did, most markedly in patients showing signs of disease activity. Concordant and discordant twins showed no difference in repertoire similarity, possibly because of limited statistical power.

Library creation used 5' RACE. Preparation of each TCR library used approximately 3.5 ug of total RNA. For each sample, cDNA was synthesized in eight separate reactions using SMARTScribe reverse transcriptase. During cDNA synthesis, unique molecular identifiers containing a 6-nucleotide sample barcode were introduced by template switching. Amplification of TCRalpha and TCRbeta cDNA involved two nested PCRs of 16 and 9 cycles, and each PCR was followed by bead purification. Before amplification, the cDNA was treated with uracil DNA-glycosylase and purified using the QIAquick PCR purification kit. In the second PCR, Illumina TruSeq-compatible adapters and sample-specific barcodes were added. TapeStation and Qubit were used to check library quality and concentration, and roughly 5 ng of each library went into the pool. Sequencing of the pooled libraries was done on an Illumina HiSeq2500 single-index Rapid Run using custom sequencing primers and 2 x 100 bp reads. As for how the authors treated the data: MiGEC version 1.2.6 was used for UMI-based consensus assembly, which corrected PCR and sequencing errors. MiXCR version 2.1.1 handled V(D)J alignment, clonotype assembly and CDR3 extraction. Normalisation of gene usage, clonotype sharing and MAIT/NKT TCR abundance was achieved by analysing the top 1000, 10 000 and 20 000 clonotypes per sample. Diversity was computed as the inverse Simpson index with the vegan R package after downsampling to 27 000 UMIs. Paired Mann-Whitney U tests were applied to discordant twin pairs, with Benjamini-Hochberg correction for multiple testing. Once TCRdb had reprocessed the reads, it stored one entry per CDR3 protein sequence and supplied no DNA. These V and J calls rely on TCRdb rather than the paper's analysis. This sample's table has entries for about 210,000 distinct CDR3 sequences. Roughly 7.7% of the sample is held by the ten biggest clonotypes.

From each donor, an approximately 2.5 ml peripheral blood sample was drawn into PAXgene tubes and stored at -80 degrees C. Without any T cell sorting, total RNA was extracted from whole blood using the PAXgene blood miRNA kit on an automated QIAcube. Peripheral blood from monozygotic twin pairs concordant or discordant for inflammatory bowel disease was subjected to deep TCRalpha and TCRbeta repertoire profiling with unique molecular barcoding. Smoking habits were recorded for all twin pairs, and each individual was classified as a current, former or never smoker. CDR3 length: 14 amino acids, cysteine to phenylalanine. Only the protein sequence is given. In the case of this clonotype: Which antigen it targets is not known.

This receptor was identified in a human donor with ulcerative colitis or Crohn's disease, or a healthy co-twin of an affected twin (not recorded which). The sequenced sample consisted of blood. The sequence joins TRBV12-3 or TRBV12-4 to TRBJ2-2. The CDR3 region reads CASRSIQNTGELFF.